The clone carrying this T cell receptor (beta chain) has more than one count but fewer than ten. What it binds is unknown. Following extraction, RNA underwent reverse transcription to cDNA, which served as the sequencing template. The method was immunoSEQ multiplex PCR; TCRdb's version includes in-frame clones alone and lacks a portion of them. The repertoire holds some 110,000 clones, with about 61% as singletons. The data were obtained in a study of CD8+ T cells in alopecia areata. Study findings and constraints: Affected lesional scalp, above all in alopecia totalis/universalis, was more clonal than normal scalp.

The source is a human donor in good health. Sequenced: CD4+ T cells sorted from blood.

In DNA, the CDR3 is TGCGCCATCGGAGGGCGACAGCACATGAACACTGAAGCTTTCTTT. Encoded protein: CAIGGRQHMNTEAFF. This chain joins TRBV23-1 and TRBJ1-1, with D possibly TRBD1 on 5 matching bases. Being an ORF, TRBV23-1 has a function that is uncertain. V was cut by 10 bases and J by 0 bases, with 18 bases left in between. This CDR3 has 15 amino acids.